This TCR beta chain was recorded in a study of T cells in tumors after PD-1 blockade. Germline values: CDR1 SQVTM, CDR2 ANQGSEA. The CDR3 runs 12 residues. Trimming took 5 bases from V and 2 from J, leaving 9 bases between them. Sequencing used immunoSEQ multiplex PCR; TCRdb keeps in-frame clones, though not all of them. This sample has approximately 47,000 clones, with 79% found just once. The receptor was derived from a human donor with advanced basal cell or squamous cell carcinoma (not recorded which). The specimen was PBMCs, collected before anti-PD-1 therapy. J is TRBJ1-1 and V is TRBV29-1; D unclear. The CDR3 protein is CSVTPGNTEAFF. Here the CDR3 DNA reads TGCAGCGTTACCCCGGGAAACACTGAAGCTTTCTTT. The full variable domain, rest sourced from reference TRBV29-1 and TRBJ1-1, is SAVISQKPSRDICQRGTSLTIQCQVDSQVTMMFWYRQQPGQSLTLIATANQGSEATYESGFVIDKFPISRPNLTFSTLTVSNMSPEDSSIYLCSVTPGNTEAFFGQGTRLTVV.